This T cell receptor beta chain is drawn from a study of shared clonotypes between healthy human individuals. In the study overall: Donor composition was a couple of women and a few men, aged 18 to 49.

This table comes from immunoSEQ multiplex PCR, and its TCRdb copy is limited to in-frame clones, with some not included. Of some 2.3 million clones in the sample, approximately 95% were seen once. About this clone itself: Its specificity is unknown.

Findings of the study overall: Naive subsets, compared against memory subsets, generally had larger estimated richness values. Against clonotypes common to all four donors, non-shared ones had lower generation probabilities.

CDR3 size: 15 residues. V shed 4 bases and J shed 4 bases, with 15 bases lying between them. Germline V gives CDR1 WSHSY, CDR2 SAAADI. The TCR originated in a man younger than 35 in good health. Some clones in this sample may be carry-over from other donors' samples. This sequence joins TRBV10-2 and TRBJ2-3, with D possibly being TRBD2 (6 bases). Specimen: naive CD4+ T cells from PBMCs. Subset in this sample: CD45RA+ positively selected. CDR3 region: CASSGLVGSPDTQYF. CDR3 nucleotide sequence: TGCGCCAGCAGTGGGTTAGTCGGGAGCCCAGATACGCAGTATTTT.